The 5 T cell receptor beta chains in this list originate from one sample, sequenced in a study of post-analysis software for immune sequencing data. General observations from the study: When patients were compared with controls, a handful of TRBV segments were more frequent, TRBV5-6, TRBV5-1 and TRBV20-1 among them.

The authors incorporated unique molecular identifiers into the TCR beta cDNA libraries. MiXCR was run by TCRdb on the PCR reads, yielding one entry per CDR3 protein. The table has hundreds of thousands of distinct CDR3 sequences, more than 50% seen once. Their specific antigens are unknown. What was sequenced was blood. Receptor source: a girl aged 2 to 9 with multiple sclerosis.

V gene TRBV6-2 or TRBV6-3 combines with J gene TRBJ2-4; D ambiguous. TRBJ2-7 explains the end of the DNA better; the J call may be wrong. Germline V gene data show CDR1 as MNHEY and CDR2 as SVGEGT. CDR3 length equals 11 residues. CDR3 in amino acids: CASTQIFEQYF. Written as DNA, the CDR3 is TGTGCCAGCACCCAAATCTTCGAGCAGTACTTC.

This chain connects TRBV12-3 or TRBV12-4 to TRBJ2-3, with TRBD1 matching 9 bases. The V segment lost 6 bases and the J segment 2 bases; nucleotides outside the gene matches: 6. The CDR3 totals 15 residues. CDR3 sequence reads: CASRSGTGITDTQYF. The CDR3 bases are TGTGCCAGCAGGTCCGGGACAGGGATCACAGATACGCAGTATTTT.

This clonotype came up a few times. The chain joins TRBV10-3 to TRBJ2-1; D remains ambiguous. Trimming took off 1 base at V and 6 bases at J, with 4 bases between the two ends. The CDR3 consists of 12 residues. Germline-derived CDR1 and CDR2 are ENHRY and SYGVKD. The CDR3 sequence is CAISEFSNEQFF. The DNA of the CDR3 is TGTGCCATCAGTGAGTTCTCCAATGAGCAGTTCTTC.

J is TRBJ2-5 and V is TRBV20-1, with D perhaps matching TRBD1 or TRBD2 (6 bases each). Looked up from germline, CDR1 is DFQATT and CDR2 is SNEGSKA (reference sequence). V was trimmed by 6 bases and J by 5 bases, leaving 16 bases between them. The CDR3 extends over 13 amino acids. The CDR3 spells CSARTGAGETQYF. For the CDR3, the DNA is TGCAGTGCCCGGACGGGGGCGGGTGAGACCCAGTACTTC.

This chain joins TRBV24-1 and TRBJ2-1, with D tentatively TRBD1 (6 bases). The J call may be mistaken, given a closer DNA end match to TRBJ2-7. The germline gives CDR1 KGHDR, CDR2 SFDVKD. This CDR3 is 17 amino acids long. The CDR3 DNA follows: TGTGCCACCAGTGATTTCAAGATTGGACAGCATACCTACGAGCAGTACTTC. Amino acids: CATSDFKIGQHTYEQYF.